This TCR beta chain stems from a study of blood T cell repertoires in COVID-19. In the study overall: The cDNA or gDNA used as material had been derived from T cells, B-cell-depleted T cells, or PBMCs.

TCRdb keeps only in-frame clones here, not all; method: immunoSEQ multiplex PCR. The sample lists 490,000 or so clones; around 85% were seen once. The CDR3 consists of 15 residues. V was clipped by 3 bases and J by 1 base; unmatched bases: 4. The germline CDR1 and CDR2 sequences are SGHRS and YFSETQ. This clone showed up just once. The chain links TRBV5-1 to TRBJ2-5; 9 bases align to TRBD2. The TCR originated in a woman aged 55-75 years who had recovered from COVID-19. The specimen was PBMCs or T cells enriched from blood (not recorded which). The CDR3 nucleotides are TGCGCCAGCAGCTGGAGCGGGGGGTCCCAAGAGACCCAGTACTTC. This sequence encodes CASSWSGGSQETQYF.